The 31 T cell receptor beta chains reported below all come from one sample, sequenced in a study of spatial heterogeneity in lung cancer. The study, taken as a whole, reports: It was found that expanded intratumoral alpha and beta TCR counts tracked tumor mutation counts.

Specified time point: sample taken at primary tumor resection. Antigen specificity for these receptors is unknown. TCRdb reprocessed the 5' RACE reads via MiXCR and lists one record per CDR3 protein. Here the sample spans about 3,400 distinct CDR3 sequences, approximately 5.5% being singletons. This specimen was lung tumor tissue, taken at surgery. Every receptor here comes from a female donor with early-stage non-small cell lung cancer.

This clonotype was observed many times. The chain links TRBV7-9 to TRBJ2-1, with D possibly being TRBD2 (6 bases). The CDR3 length is 15 residues. Trimming took 5 bases from V and 9 from J, leaving 20 bases between them. Germline loops: CDR1 SEHNR, CDR2 FQNEAQ (reference sequence). The CDR3 protein is CASSVRLGLTGEQFF. The CDR3 DNA reads TGTGCCAGCAGCGTGCGACTAGGACTAACCGGTGAGCAGTTCTTC.

By its share, this clonotype is medium-sized. The V gene is TRBV7-6, the J gene TRBJ2-1; no definite D call. V was pared by 3 bases and J by 4 bases, with 4 bases between. Germline CDR1 reads SGHVS; CDR2 reads FNYEAQ. CDR3 length equals 12 residues. CDR3 nucleotide sequence: TGTGCCAGCAGCTTTGCTTACAATGAGCAGTTCTTC. Translating it yields CASSFAYNEQFF.

In this sample, this clonotype is medium-sized. The gene calls are TRBV28 and TRBJ1-4, with TRBD1 identical over 7 bases. This CDR3 region has 13 residues. Germline lookup yields CDR1 MDHEN and CDR2 SYDVKM. After removal of 5 bases from V and 8 bases from J, the junction contained 5 bases not matched to a gene. CDR3 bases: TGTGCCAGCAGTCGACAGGGCTCGGAAAAACTGTTTTTT. This codes for CASSRQGSEKLFF.

This clonotype rates as medium-sized (0.01 to 0.1%). This chain connects TRBV5-4 to TRBJ1-1; D gene unclear. The CDR3 has 17 amino acids. The V and J ends lost 7 bases and 1 base respectively, with 23 bases between them. The germline gives CDR1 SGHNT, CDR2 YYREEE (reference sequence). In nucleotides, the CDR3 is TGTGCCAGCCCTCGCTTAGGGCCGCGGAGGGAGAACACTGAAGCTTTCTTT. It translates to CASPRLGPRRENTEAFF. Using reference TRBV5-4 and TRBJ1-1 for the parts outside the CDR3, the full variable domain is ETGVTQSPTHLIKTRGQQVTLRCSSQSGHNTVSWYQQALGQGPQFIFQYYREEENGRGNFPPRFSGLQFPNYSSELNVNALELDDSALYLCASPRLGPRRENTEAFFGQGTRLTVV.

This clonotype was found many times. The V gene is TRBV7-2, the J gene TRBJ2-6; perhaps TRBD2 as D (6 bases). Trimming took off 5 bases at V and 0 bases at J, with 8 bases between the two ends. Germline V lookup: CDR1 SGHTA, CDR2 FQGNSA. This CDR3 is built from 15 residues. CDR3 in amino acids: CASSAGGSGANVLTF. The CDR3 DNA reads as TGTGCCAGCAGCGCCGGGGGCTCTGGGGCCAACGTCCTGACTTTC.

Only a few counts were recorded for this clonotype. The rearrangement joins TRBV7-2 to TRBJ1-1, with a weak D call TRBD1 (6 bases). The ends were cut back, 5 bases at V and 5 bases at J, with 18 bases in the middle. CDR3 length: 15 amino acids. Germline assignment: CDR1 SGHTA and CDR2 FQGNSA. CDR3 region: CASSPRRGRGTEAFF. The DNA of the CDR3 is TGTGCCAGCAGCCCCCGTCGGGGTAGGGGGACTGAAGCTTTCTTT.

This clonotype is labeled medium-sized. The rearrangement joins TRBV4-2 to TRBJ2-7, with a possible D match to TRBD2 (6 bases). Per the germline V gene, CDR1 is LGHNA and CDR2 is YNFKEQ. V was pared by 4 bases and J by 3 bases, with 13 bases between. The CDR3 is made up of 14 amino acids. The CDR3 DNA reads TGTGCCAGCAGCCCTGCCGGGACTGTCTACGAGCAGTACTTC. It specifies CASSPAGTVYEQYF.

This clonotype is medium-sized (0.01 to 0.1%) within its sample. J is TRBJ2-1 and V is TRBV12-3 or TRBV12-4; D is possibly TRBD2 (5 bases). This CDR3 has 14 amino acids. V was trimmed by 1 base and J by 8 bases, leaving 12 bases between them. This chain's CDR3 is CASSLGGSAYEQFF. DNA of the CDR3: TGTGCCAGCAGTTTAGGAGGGAGCGCCTATGAGCAGTTCTTC.

By share, this clonotype ranks as medium-sized. V gene TRBV4-1 combines with J gene TRBJ1-2, with D unresolved. Germline lookup yields CDR1 MGHRA and CDR2 YSYEKL. V lost 0 bases to trimming and J lost 4 bases, with 9 bases between them. The CDR3 has 14 residues. The CDR3 nucleotides read TGCGCCAGCAGCCAAGATTTGGGATTCTATGGCTACACCTTC. This sequence encodes CASSQDLGFYGYTF.

Within the sample, this clonotype is medium-sized. The rearrangement links TRBV7-2 to TRBJ2-7; 7 positions agree with TRBD2. This CDR3 comprises 14 residues. Germline-derived CDR1 and CDR2 are SGHTA and FQGNSA. V lost 2 bases to trimming and J lost 4 bases; unmatched junction nucleotides: 5. CDR3: CASSLSRGDYEQYF. CDR3 sequence (DNA): TGTGCCAGCAGCTTATCTCGGGGGGATTACGAGCAGTACTTC.

By share, this clonotype ranks as medium-sized. Here the CDR3 reads CASSSTSGRGSKNIQYF. In DNA form, the CDR3 reads TGTGCCAGCAGCTCCACTAGCGGGAGGGGCTCCAAAAACATTCAGTACTTC. The rearrangement joins TRBV7-2 to TRBJ2-4; TRBD2 matches 13 bases. The V gene's germline CDR1 is SGHTA and CDR2 FQGNSA. V dropped 4 bases and J dropped 2; count of bases not matched to a gene: 5. This CDR3 is built from 17 residues.

This clonotype is labeled as medium-sized. The chain couples TRBV28 to TRBJ2-3; 9 bases align to TRBD1. With V trimmed by 2 bases and J by 9 bases, 9 bases remained unmatched. The V gene's germline CDR1 is MDHEN and CDR2 SYDVKM. The CDR3 extends over 15 amino acids. CDR3 nucleotides: TGTGCCAGCAGTTTAATGGGACAGGGAAGGACGACGCAGTATTTT. Its translation is CASSLMGQGRTTQYF.

This clonotype was seen at least ten times. The chain has TRBV5-1 and TRBJ2-5, with D maybe TRBD2 (5 bases). The V end was cut by 0 bases, the J end by 3 bases, with 9 bases between. Looked up from germline, CDR1 is SGHRS and CDR2 is YFSETQ. There are 14 residues in the CDR3. As DNA, the CDR3 is TGCGCCAGCAGCTTGGTCCCAGCGGAAGAGACCCAGTACTTC. It specifies CASSLVPAEETQYF.

This clonotype is medium-sized. The chain carries TRBV7-2 and TRBJ2-7; D is possibly TRBD1 (6 bases). The V end was cut by 1 base, the J end by 6 bases, with 10 bases between. The CDR3 loop spans 13 amino acids. CDR1 is SGHTA and CDR2 is FQGNSA in the germline V gene. The CDR3 spells CASSLGGRTEQYV. CDR3 nucleotide sequence: TGTGCCAGCAGCTTAGGGGGGCGAACCGAGCAGTACGTC.

The rearrangement joins TRBV24-1 to TRBJ2-1; possible D gene TRBD2, 5 bases. Between the trimmed V and J ends, which lost 3 bases and 0 bases, there was a span of 26 bases. The CDR3 extends over 21 amino acids. CDR1 and CDR2 from the germline V gene are KGHDR and SFDVKD. The CDR3 spells CATSDGRVSYSFHPSYNEQFF. The CDR3 DNA reads as TGTGCCACCAGTGATGGGAGAGTTTCATACTCTTTTCACCCCTCCTACAATGAGCAGTTCTTC.

The chain recombines TRBV6-1 with TRBJ2-1; D perhaps matches TRBD2 (5 bases). The germline CDR1 and CDR2 sequences are MNHNS and SASEGT. The germline V and J ends were trimmed by 9 bases and 12 bases, with 21 bases remaining between them. The CDR3 totals 13 residues. CDR3 nucleotide sequence: TGTGCCAGTAACAGTCTTTTGAGGGAGACGCAGTTCTTC. Protein: CASNSLLRETQFF.

This clonotype is categorized as medium-sized. The chain employs TRBV7-2 and TRBJ2-5; 10 nucleotides line up with TRBD1. Trimming removed 4 bases from V and 1 base from J; junction bases left unmatched: 6. The CDR3 length is 16 residues. CDR1 is SGHTA and CDR2 is FQGNSA in the germline V gene. In DNA form, the CDR3 reads TGTGCCAGCAGCTCCGCGGGACAGGGGTTCCAAGAGACCCAGTACTTC. Its protein is CASSSAGQGFQETQYF.

By sample fraction, this clonotype is medium-sized. The chain uses TRBV6-6 and TRBJ2-7, with TRBD1 identical over 7 bases. Germline V lookup: CDR1 MNHNY, CDR2 SVGAGI (reference sequence). The CDR3 totals 11 residues. The CDR3 coding sequence is TGTGCGACAGGGTCTTCTGGCGAGCAGTACGTC. It codes for CATGSSGEQYV.

With regard to this clonotype: This sequence may be a read error, since a much larger clone differs from it by one base. This sequence joins TRBV10-3 and TRBJ1-5; D uncertain. This CDR3 has 13 amino acids. The V gene's germline CDR1 is ENHRY and CDR2 SYGVKD. The V and J ends lost 8 bases and 6 bases respectively, with 14 bases between them. The CDR3 bases are TGTGCCATCGGCGAAGGTGAAGGTCAGCCCCAGCATTTT. The encoded protein is CAIGEGEGQPQHF.

In its sample, this clonotype is medium-sized. The chain joins TRBV2 to TRBJ2-4, with unresolved D. From germline, CDR1 is SNHLY and CDR2 FYNNEI. Trimming removed 8 bases at V and 7 bases at J, with 15 bases between. The CDR3 consists of 13 residues. CDR3 nucleotide sequence: TGTGCCAGCCTAAGAATAGGGATCAACATTCAGTACTTC. Protein product: CASLRIGINIQYF.

Sample share makes this clonotype medium-sized (0.01 to 0.1%). V and J are TRBV3-1 and TRBJ2-1; D is unclear. CDR1 is LGHDT and CDR2 is YNNKEL in the germline V gene (reference sequence). The CDR3 length is 12 residues. The V end was cut by 9 bases, the J end by 8 bases, with 14 bases between. The CDR3 sequence: CASLGPSDEQFF. The CDR3 DNA reads as TGTGCCAGTTTAGGACCCTCCGATGAGCAGTTCTTC.

This clonotype is categorized as medium-sized. The chain has TRBV24-1 and TRBJ2-7; a weak D match, TRBD1 (6 bases). Germline V gene data show CDR1 as KGHDR and CDR2 as SFDVKD. The CDR3 has 14 residues. V was trimmed by 5 bases and J by 2 bases, leaving 12 bases between them. The CDR3 region is CATSVLGATYEQYV. The CDR3 nucleotides are TGTGCCACCAGTGTATTGGGGGCCACCTACGAGCAGTACGTC.

By sample share, this clonotype is medium-sized. The V call is TRBV29-1, the J call TRBJ2-7; 7 bases line up with TRBD2. Germline CDR1 and CDR2: SQVTM and ANQGSEA. V shed 4 bases, J shed 5 bases, and the junction held 5 bases outside the gene matches. The CDR3 is 12 amino acids. CDR3 residues: CSVGREFDEQYF. CDR3 coding DNA: TGCAGCGTTGGGCGGGAGTTCGACGAGCAGTACTTC.

In its sample, this clonotype is medium-sized. The V call is TRBV6-2 or TRBV6-3, the J call TRBJ2-7; 11 bases are shared with TRBD2. The CDR3 covers 15 residues. Per the germline V gene, CDR1 is MNHEY and CDR2 is SVGEGT. Germline trimming cut 6 bases from V and 2 bases from J; bases unmatched to any gene: 6. The CDR3 sequence: CASRGTSGVPYEQYV. CDR3 bases: TGTGCCAGCAGAGGGACTAGCGGAGTTCCCTACGAGCAGTACGTC.

By frequency in the sample, this clonotype is medium-sized. The chain employs TRBV29-1 and TRBJ2-5, with 8 nucleotides matching TRBD1. Germline lookup yields CDR1 SQVTM and CDR2 ANQGSEA. The junction had 3 bases not matched to a gene; V was cut back by 3 bases and J by 6 bases. The CDR3 contains 12 residues. The CDR3 reads CSVERQGKTQYF. CDR3 nucleotide sequence: TGCAGCGTTGAGAGACAGGGGAAGACCCAGTACTTC.

This clonotype was counted only a few times. The chain recombines TRBV5-1 with TRBJ1-1, with a tentative D call TRBD1 (5 bases). The germline V and J ends were trimmed by 9 bases and 0 bases, with 18 bases remaining between them. The V gene's germline CDR1 is SGHRS and CDR2 YFSETQ. This CDR3 region has 15 residues. This CDR3 is CATSRDPGVNTEAFF. DNA for the CDR3: TGCGCCACCTCCCGGGACCCTGGAGTGAACACTGAAGCTTTCTTT. Drawing the rest from reference TRBV5-1 and TRBJ1-1, the complete variable domain is KAGVTQTPRYLIKTRGQQVTLSCSPISGHRSVSWYQQTPGQGLQFLFEYFSETQRNKGNFPGRFSGRQFSNSRSEMNVSTLELGDSALYLCATSRDPGVNTEAFFGQGTRLTVV.

In this sample, this clonotype is medium-sized. The chain carries TRBV9 and TRBJ2-1; D gene ambiguous. Trimming pared 2 bases from V and 5 bases from J, leaving 8 bases between. Germline V gene sequence: CDR1 SGDLS, CDR2 YYNGEE. The CDR3 is made up of 13 amino acids. CDR3 DNA: TGTGCCAGCAGCGTGAGACCGGACAATGAGCAGTTCTTC. Amino acids: CASSVRPDNEQFF. The full variable domain, its missing parts supplied by reference TRBV9 and TRBJ2-1, is DSGVTQTPKHLITATGQRVTLRCSPRSGDLSVYWYQQSLDQGLQFLIQYYNGEERAKGNILERFSAQQFPDLHSELNLSSLELGDSALYFCASSVRPDNEQFFGPGTRLTVL.

By share, this clonotype counts as medium-sized. J is TRBJ1-1 and V is TRBV20-1; the match to TRBD1 covers 8 bases. This CDR3 comprises 14 residues. V shed 6 bases, J shed 3 bases, and the junction held 9 bases outside the gene matches. Germline V CDR1 and CDR2: DFQATT, SNEGSKA (reference sequence). The CDR3 DNA reads as TGCAGTGCGGACAGGGACAGTTCTTACACTGAAGCTTTCTTT. It is translated as CSADRDSSYTEAFF.

This clonotype showed up many times. The junction departs from the called germline gene at one end, perhaps through a read error. This chain connects TRBV7-9 to TRBJ2-3; 12 bases are shared with TRBD2. CDR3 size: 19 residues. CDR1 and CDR2 (germline): SEHNR, FQNEAQ (reference sequence). The CDR3 loop is CACSFPFSLAGGPPDTQYF. The CDR3 DNA reads as TGTGCCTGCAGCTTCCCTTTCTCCCTAGCGGGAGGGCCGCCAGATACGCAGTATTTT.

This clonotype was detected only a few times. The chain combines TRBV5-1 with TRBJ2-1, with 10 bases aligning to TRBD1. Unmatched junction bases numbered 3, after V lost 7 bases and J lost 5 bases. The germline gives CDR1 SGHRS, CDR2 YFSETQ. This CDR3 has 13 residues. The CDR3 sequence is CASRGTGDNEQFF. CDR3 DNA sequence: TGCGCCAGCCGAGGGACAGGGGACAATGAGCAGTTCTTC. The full variable domain, completed using reference TRBV5-1 and TRBJ2-1, is KAGVTQTPRYLIKTRGQQVTLSCSPISGHRSVSWYQQTPGQGLQFLFEYFSETQRNKGNFPGRFSGRQFSNSRSEMNVSTLELGDSALYLCASRGTGDNEQFFGPGTRLTVL.

This clonotype is large (0.1 to 1%) in the sample. The chain recombines TRBV12-3 or TRBV12-4 with TRBJ2-5; 10 bases map to TRBD1. The V and J ends lost 3 bases and 4 bases, in that order; junction bases with no gene match: 17. The CDR3 is 19 amino acids. The CDR3, as DNA: TGTGCCAGCAGTTTTCAGTTCGTCCGTCCGGGACAGGGGAGAGAGACCCAGTACTTC. Translation gives CASSFQFVRPGQGRETQYF.